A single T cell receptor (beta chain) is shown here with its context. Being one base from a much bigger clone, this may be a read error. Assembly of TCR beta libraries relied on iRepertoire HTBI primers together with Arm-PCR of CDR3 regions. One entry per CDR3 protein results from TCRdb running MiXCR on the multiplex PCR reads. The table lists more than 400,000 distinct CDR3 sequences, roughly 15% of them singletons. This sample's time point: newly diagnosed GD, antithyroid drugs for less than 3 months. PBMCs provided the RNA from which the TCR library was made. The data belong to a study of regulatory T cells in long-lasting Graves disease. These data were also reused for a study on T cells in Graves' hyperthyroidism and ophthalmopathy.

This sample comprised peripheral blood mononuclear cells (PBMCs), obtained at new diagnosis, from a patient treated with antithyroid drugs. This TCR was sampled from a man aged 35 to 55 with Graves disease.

The CDR3 protein is CAISSPGRMGYEQYF. In nucleotides, the CDR3 is TGTGCCATCAGTTCCCCGGGGAGAATGGGCTACGAGCAGTACTTC. The chain uses TRBV10-3 and TRBJ2-7; tentative D call: TRBD2 (5 bases). CDR3 length equals 15 residues. V was cut by 5 bases and J by 3 bases, with 17 bases left in between. Per the germline V gene, CDR1 is ENHRY and CDR2 is SYGVKD.